Below, 8 T cell receptor beta chains from the same sample are listed, as sequenced in a study of neoadjuvant anti-PD-1 for oral cavity cancer (dated by TCRdb to 2020 to 2022). The meaning of the sample's time point label: before neoadjuvant nivolumab. Receptors were amplified or captured by the immunoSEQ multiplex PCR assay. In TCRdb, the immuneACCESS table is reduced to in-frame sequences with V and J assigned. These tables do not hold every clone; where another copy was compared, an unresolved V gene accounts for under half, and the others remain unexplained. The sample records tens of thousands of clones, 65% to 85% of which are singletons. Of the sample, around 3.7% falls within the top ten clones. Source: PBMCs, taken before nivolumab (anti-PD-1) treatment. All receptors come from a person between 40 and 79 years old with oral cavity squamous cell carcinoma.

In nucleotides, the CDR3 is TGTGCCATCAGTGAGTTAATGGGTAAGGGACAGCCCCAGCATTTT. This gives the protein CAISELMGKGQPQHF. The chain combines TRBV10-3 with TRBJ1-5; no firm D call. The germline V and J ends were trimmed by 1 base and 7 bases, with 14 bases remaining between them. CDR3 length equals 15 residues. Germline V gene sequence: CDR1 ENHRY, CDR2 SYGVKD.

This clone occurred a few times. V is TRBV29-1 and J is TRBJ1-5; no reliable D call. The CDR3 is 14 residues long. CDR1 is SQVTM and CDR2 is ANQGSEA in the germline V gene. Trimming removed 8 bases at V and 5 bases at J, with 19 bases between. CDR3 in DNA: TGCAGCATACGAATGGGGTCCTTGGATCAGCCCCAGCATTTT. This codes for CSIRMGSLDQPQHF. The full variable domain, with the rest looked up from reference TRBV29-1 and TRBJ1-5, is SAVISQKPSRDICQRGTSLTIQCQVDSQVTMMFWYRQQPGQSLTLIATANQGSEATYESGFVIDKFPISRPNLTFSTLTVSNMSPEDSSIYLCSIRMGSLDQPQHFGDGTRLSIL.

This clone has more than one count but fewer than ten. The chain combines TRBV10-3 with TRBJ1-2, with TRBD1 matching 9 bases. V lost 4 bases, J lost 7 bases, and 16 bases stayed unmatched. Germline V gene data show CDR1 as ENHRY and CDR2 as SYGVKD. This CDR3 is built from 17 residues. The CDR3 sequence: CAISVDPGTGLSGGYTF. CDR3 DNA: TGTGCCATCAGTGTAGATCCCGGGACAGGGCTATCTGGTGGCTACACCTTC.

The rearrangement uses TRBV6-5 and TRBJ1-1; possibly TRBD1 for D (5 bases). The V and J ends lost 6 bases and 1 base respectively, with 12 bases between them. This CDR3 has 14 residues. Germline assignment: CDR1 MNHEY and CDR2 SVGAGI. The CDR3 nucleotides read TGTGCCAGCAGGCCGACAGCCTCGAACACTGAAGCTTTCTTT. It is translated as CASRPTASNTEAFF.

This chain links TRBV13 with TRBJ2-2; the match to TRBD2 covers 7 bases. The trim removed 5 bases at V and 2 bases at J, leaving 8 bases unmatched. Germline CDR1 is PRHDT and CDR2 is FYEKMQ (reference sequence). CDR3 size: 16 residues. The CDR3 coding sequence is TGTGCCAGCAGCCGGTCAAGCGGGGTCAACACCGGGGAGCTGTTTTTT. Its protein product is CASSRSSGVNTGELFF.

This clone was picked up a small number of times. The chain links TRBV9 to TRBJ1-2, with D perhaps matching TRBD1 (5 bases). Trimming shortened V by 6 bases and J by 6 bases, and 18 bases separated the two germline ends. In germline, CDR1 is SGDLS, CDR2 YYNGEE. This CDR3 is 14 amino acids long. The DNA for the CDR3 is TGTGCCAGCATCGAAACAGGATTCCAACATGGCTACACCTTC. Protein sequence: CASIETGFQHGYTF.

Written as DNA, the CDR3 is TGTGCCAGCAGCTCAGGCGCCAGGACAGGGGGTAGATACGAGCAGTACTTC. Amino acids: CASSSGARTGGRYEQYF. The V and J genes are TRBV11-2 and TRBJ2-7; 10 nucleotides match TRBD1. CDR1 and CDR2 from the germline V gene are SGHAT and FQNNGV. CDR3 size: 17 residues. Trimming removed 4 bases from V and 4 bases from J; junction bases left unmatched: 13.

V and J are TRBV10-3 and TRBJ2-3; weak D call: TRBD2 (6 bases). The V end was cut by 0 bases, the J end by 5 bases, with 12 bases between. Per germline, CDR1 ENHRY and CDR2 SYGVKD. The CDR3 contains 15 residues. The CDR3, as DNA: TGTGCCATCAGTGAGTCGACGACTAGGGAAGATACGCAGTATTTT. Translating it yields CAISESTTREDTQYF.